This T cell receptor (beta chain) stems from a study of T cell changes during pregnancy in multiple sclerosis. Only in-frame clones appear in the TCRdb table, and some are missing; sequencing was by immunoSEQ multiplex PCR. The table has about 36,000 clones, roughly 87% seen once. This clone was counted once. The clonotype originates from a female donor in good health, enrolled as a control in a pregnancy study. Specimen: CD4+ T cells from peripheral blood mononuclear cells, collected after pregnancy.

The CDR3 is CASSLTGTGVNQPQHF. For the CDR3, the DNA is TGTGCCAGTAGCCTAACCGGGACAGGGGTAAATCAGCCCCAGCATTTT. The chain employs TRBV19 and TRBJ1-5, with 10 bases aligning to TRBD1. CDR1 and CDR2 (germline): LNHDA, SQIVND (reference sequence). J gave up 4 bases and V 6 bases, and 9 bases lay outside the gene matches. The CDR3 has 16 residues.